A single sample is the source of the 15 T cell receptor beta chains below, sequenced in a study of blood T cell repertoires in COVID-19. Using immunoSEQ multiplex PCR, the repertoire was profiled, and TCRdb retains in-frame clones only, with some absent. The table shows fewer than 350,000 clones, with around 85% occurring only once. The sequenced sample consisted of peripheral blood. The source is a woman under 40 who had recovered from COVID-19.

The genes are TRBV24-1 and TRBJ2-2; a possible D gene is TRBD2 (5 bases). CDR1 and CDR2 from the germline V gene are KGHDR and SFDVKD. Trimming took 5 bases from V and 4 from J, leaving 10 bases between them. CDR3 length: 14 amino acids. In nucleotides, the CDR3 is TGTGCCACCAGTGTTCCGGGATCCACCGGGGAGCTGTTTTTT. Residues: CATSVPGSTGELFF.

The chain employs TRBV19 and TRBJ1-2, with TRBD1 matching 7 bases. Germline V CDR1 and CDR2: LNHDA, SQIVND (reference sequence). The CDR3 totals 13 residues. V trimming: 3 bases; J trimming: 5 bases; junction bases outside the gene matches: 3. Here the CDR3 reads CASSMEQGYGYTF. The CDR3 coding sequence is TGTGCCAGTAGTATGGAACAGGGGTATGGCTACACCTTC.

The chain combines TRBV1 with TRBJ2-1; the table calls TRBD2, which could not be checked here. TRBV1 is assigned pseudogene status. The CDR3 has 17 amino acids. The CDR3 nucleotides read TGCACCAGCAGCCCCCCAGTGGTGCGGGGGCCTGTCAATGAGCAGTTCTTC. Residues: CTSSPPVVRGPVNEQFF.

This chain links TRBV14 with TRBJ2-5; tentatively, D is TRBD1 (5 bases). From germline, CDR1 is SGHDN and CDR2 FVKESK. This CDR3 is built from 15 residues. The V gene lost 1 base and the J gene lost 3 bases, with 12 bases spanning the gap. The CDR3 region has the DNA TGTGCCAGCAGCCAAGGTTTCAGGGAAAAAGAGACCCAGTACTTC. Protein sequence: CASSQGFREKETQYF.

The chain combines TRBV15 with TRBJ2-5; D gene unclear. V dropped 9 bases and J dropped 2 bases, with 13 bases sitting between them. CDR3 size: 13 residues. Germline CDR1 and CDR2: LNHNV and YYDKDF (reference sequence). CDR3 in amino acids: CATTRSPQETQYF. The CDR3 DNA follows: TGTGCCACGACTCGGTCGCCACAAGAGACCCAGTACTTC.

The V and J genes are TRBV24-1 and TRBJ2-3; 7 nucleotides agree with TRBD1. After removal of 2 bases from V and 1 base from J, the junction contained 5 bases not matched to a gene. Germline CDR1 and CDR2: KGHDR and SFDVKD. CDR3 length: 16 residues. The CDR3 nucleotides read TGTGCCACCAGTGATTCTGCTGACAGGGGCACAGATACGCAGTATTTT. The encoded protein is CATSDSADRGTDTQYF.

V gene TRBV5-1 combines with J gene TRBJ2-1; the D gene is possibly TRBD1 (6 bases). The V end lost 2 bases, the J end lost 8 bases, and 8 bases lay between the germline ends. In germline, CDR1 is SGHRS, CDR2 YFSETQ. The CDR3 covers 12 residues. Here the CDR3 reads CASSFPGDEQFF. Here the CDR3 DNA reads TGCGCCAGCAGCTTTCCAGGGGATGAGCAGTTCTTC.

V usage is TRBV6-5 and J usage is TRBJ1-2, with D perhaps matching TRBD1 (6 bases). The V gene's germline CDR1 is MNHEY and CDR2 SVGAGI. This CDR3 spans 14 amino acids. V was pared by 6 bases and J by 4 bases, with 15 bases between. The DNA for the CDR3 is TGTGCCAGCAGAACCCTAGGGGGTTCCTATGGCTACACCTTC. Protein sequence: CASRTLGGSYGYTF.

This sequence joins TRBV11-2 and TRBJ2-1; 9 bases map to TRBD2. Germline CDR1 and CDR2: SGHAT and FQNNGV. V lost 4 bases, J lost 6 bases, and 7 bases stayed unmatched. This CDR3 has 15 residues. CDR3 amino acids: CASSWETSGGNEQFF. The DNA for the CDR3 is TGTGCCAGCAGCTGGGAGACTAGCGGAGGCAATGAGCAGTTCTTC.

V is TRBV4-1 and J is TRBJ1-2; no clear D. V was trimmed by 1 base and J by 4 bases, leaving 10 bases between them. The CDR3 runs to 14 residues. Germline V gene sequence: CDR1 MGHRA, CDR2 YSYEKL. The chain's CDR3 is CASSQVAVSYGYTF. CDR3 coding DNA: TGCGCCAGCAGCCAAGTAGCCGTCAGCTATGGCTACACCTTC.

This chain joins TRBV9 and TRBJ2-1, with D possibly matching TRBD2 (5 bases). Trimming removed 0 bases from V and 4 bases from J, with 14 bases in between. Germline lookup yields CDR1 SGDLS and CDR2 YYNGEE. The CDR3 is made up of 16 amino acids. The CDR3 here is CASSVGVSVRYNEQFF. CDR3 nucleotide sequence: TGTGCCAGCAGCGTAGGGGTTAGCGTAAGATACAATGAGCAGTTCTTC.

The chain couples TRBV9 to TRBJ2-3; no firm D call. Trimming stripped 2 bases from V and 4 bases from J, with 8 bases between. The V gene's germline CDR1 is SGDLS and CDR2 YYNGEE. CDR3 size: 13 residues. CDR3 DNA: TGTGCCAGCAGCGTGGCGGTCCCAGATACGCAGTATTTT. Translating gives CASSVAVPDTQYF.

The genes are TRBV15 and TRBJ2-2; 9 bases are a match to TRBD2. V was pared by 1 base and J by 2 bases, with 2 bases of the junction left unmatched. Per germline, CDR1 LNHNV and CDR2 YYDKDF (reference sequence). This CDR3 comprises 16 residues. CDR3 in amino acids: CATSRGLAANTGELFF. Here the CDR3 DNA reads TGTGCCACCAGCAGAGGACTAGCGGCTAACACCGGGGAGCTGTTTTTT. Variable domain in full (rest from reference TRBV15 and TRBJ2-2): DAMVIQNPRYQVTQFGKPVTLSCSQTLNHNVMYWYQQKSSQAPKLLFHYYDKDFNNEADTPDNFQSRRPNTSFCFLDIRSPGLGDTAMYLCATSRGLAANTGELFFGEGSRLTVL.

J is TRBJ2-2 and V is TRBV6-2 or TRBV6-3, with 7 bases matching TRBD1. J lost 0 bases, V lost 5 bases, and 6 bases had no gene match. The CDR3 runs to 16 residues. CDR1 and CDR2 (germline): MNHEY, SVGEGT. DNA for the CDR3: TGTGCCAGCAGTAAGGGACAGTCCACGAACACCGGGGAGCTGTTTTTT. It encodes CASSKGQSTNTGELFF.

DNA for the CDR3: TGTGCCAGCAGCCCTCAAGAGACCCAGTACTTC. It is translated as CASSPQETQYF. The chain links TRBV13 to TRBJ2-5, with D unclear. The CDR3 runs to 11 residues. Germline CDR1 reads PRHDT; CDR2 reads FYEKMQ (reference sequence). The V end lost 5 bases, the J end lost 2 bases, and 3 bases lay between the germline ends.